In this sample, the clone carrying this T cell receptor beta chain turned up once. Its antigen is not known. This sample is part of a study of cytomegalovirus exposure and HLA in healthy donors. Overall study findings and caveats: Reports indicate that TCR beta sequences accurately predicted the HLA-A and HLA-B alleles of most subjects. TRBV6-2, TRBV6-3 and other indistinguishable V segments were excluded. Several of the most significant clusters appeared linked to common viral pathogens, based on a later analysis. At a 0.05 false discovery rate, a later analysis found 16,951 TCR beta sequences to be associated with HLA alleles.

In germline, CDR1 is LGHNA, CDR2 YNFKEQ. Between the trimmed V and J ends, which lost 0 bases and 4 bases, there was a span of 8 bases. CDR3 length: 14 amino acids. The PCR contained 60 Vbeta and 13 Jbeta primers. Repertoires were generated with immunoSEQ multiplex PCR, while TCRdb's copy carries only in-frame clones and drops some. The sample contains about 130,000 clones, over 70% of which appear only once. The sequencing sample was made of PBMCs. The sequence was obtained from a woman between 40 and 50 years old in good health and CMV-seronegative. The rearrangement uses TRBV4-2 and TRBJ2-3; D perhaps matches TRBD2 (5 bases). The CDR3 nucleotides are TGTGCCAGCAGCCAAGAGGAGGTCGCAGATACGCAGTATTTT. Residues: CASSQEEVADTQYF.